These T cell receptor beta chains were read from a single sample in a study of blood T cell repertoires in COVID-19. Profiling relied on immunoSEQ multiplex PCR, and the TCRdb table lists in-frame clones only, not all of them. The data contain under 150,000 clones, roughly 90% of them seen just once; the ten biggest clones take up 2.3%. The sample consisted of peripheral blood. Receptors were obtained from a human donor in a cohort sampled during active COVID-19. Both conserved end residues are part of each CDR3. A D gene is named only where the DNA matches it firmly. Size is stated for part of the rows, as once, few or many counts, or as a class when the clone is expanded.

DNA	CDR3	D	V	J	size
TGTGCCAGCAGCTTGGCACAGTCCTACGAGCAGTACTTC	CASSLAQSYEQYF	NA	TRBV7-2	TRBJ2-7	NA
TGCGCCAGCAGCCAAGTAGGAGGTTGGAGCGGGAGGGCCCATGAGCAGTTCTTC	CASSQVGGWSGRAHEQFF	TRBD2	TRBV4-1	TRBJ2-1	NA
TGTGCCATCAGTGGAGGGGACAGAACCTATGGCTACACCTTC	CAISGGDRTYGYTF	TRBD1	TRBV10-3	TRBJ1-2	NA
TGTGCCAGCAGTGAGTCCGGGACAGGCGCCTATGGCTACACCTTC	CASSESGTGAYGYTF	TRBD1	TRBV25-1	TRBJ1-2	NA
TGTGCCAGCAGCCCGAGCCTCGAGTCAGGGGGCGGTTATGAAAAACTGTTTTTT	CASSPSLESGGGYEKLFF	TRBD1	TRBV9	TRBJ1-4	NA
TGTGCCAGCAGTTTAGTTCAGGACGAGCAGTACTTC	CASSLVQDEQYF	NA	TRBV12-3/TRBV12-4	TRBJ2-7	NA
TGTGCCAGCAGCTTAGGGGAGGTCCCGAGCACAGATACGCAGTATTTT	CASSLGEVPSTDTQYF	NA	TRBV7-2	TRBJ2-3	NA
TGTGCCACCAGCAGAGCCTTGTCTGAGGGGAGGGATACGCAGTATTTT	CATSRALSEGRDTQYF	NA	TRBV15	TRBJ2-3	NA
TGTGCCTGGAGTGTAACTCGCGCCAGGTGGTCCTACGAGCAGTACTTC	CAWSVTRARWSYEQYF	NA	TRBV30	TRBJ2-7	NA
TGTGCCAGCAGCAATTATCGGGGGGTCACAGATACGCAGTATTTT	CASSNYRGVTDTQYF	TRBD2	TRBV7-2	TRBJ2-3	NA
TGTGCCTGGAGGTACCAACAGGGCCCCTATGGCTACACCTTC	CAWRYQQGPYGYTF	NA	TRBV30	TRBJ1-2	NA
TGCGCCAGCAGCCGGGAGGGGTATAATTCACCCCTCCACTTT	CASSREGYNSPLHF	NA	TRBV23-1	TRBJ1-6	NA
TGTGCCAGCAGCGCCGGGATCTCCTACGAGCAGTACTTC	CASSAGISYEQYF	NA	TRBV9	TRBJ2-7	few
TGTGCCAGCAGAAGGGGGAGCGGCACAGATACGCAGTATTTT	CASRRGSGTDTQYF	NA	TRBV7-9	TRBJ2-3	NA
TGTGCCAGCAGTAAATCGGGACACACCGACGAGCAGTACTTC	CASSKSGHTDEQYF	NA	TRBV6-2/TRBV6-3	TRBJ2-7	NA
TGCAGCGTGGACGGTGTGACTAGCGGAGAGACCCAGTACTTC	CSVDGVTSGETQYF	TRBD2	TRBV29-1	TRBJ2-5	NA
TGTGCCAGCAGTTCCCGCCGGTTCCCCGGAGGGGGCCCGGGAAGAACCATATATTTT	CASSSRRFPGGGPGRTIYF	TRBD1	TRBV28	TRBJ1-3	once
TGTGCCTGGAGTGTACCGGACAGGCGTGATTCACCCCTCCACTTT	CAWSVPDRRDSPLHF	TRBD1	TRBV30	TRBJ1-6	few
TGTGCCAGCAGCTTAGATTGGGCAGGTGGAAACACCATATATTTT	CASSLDWAGGNTIYF	NA	TRBV7-2	TRBJ1-3	NA
TGTGCCTGGAGTTTTAAGGGGGCAAATAATTCACCCCTCCACTTT	CAWSFKGANNSPLHF	TRBD1	TRBV30	TRBJ1-6	few
TGTGCCAGCAGCCAAGATCGTGAAAAACTGTTTTTT	CASSQDREKLFF	NA	TRBV4-2	TRBJ1-4	NA
TGTGCCAGCAGTTTTAGGGGTGTTGAAGCCCTCCACTTT	CASSFRGVEALHF	NA	TRBV28	TRBJ1-6	NA
TGTGCCAGCAGCTTCCCCTCGACAGGGCTAAATGAAAAACTGTTTTTT	CASSFPSTGLNEKLFF	TRBD1	TRBV7-9	TRBJ1-4	NA
TGTGCCAGCAGGAGTCTAGCGAGATCTTCCTACGAGCAGTACTTC	CASRSLARSSYEQYF	NA	TRBV5-6	TRBJ2-7	NA
TGTGCCAGCAGTTACGGGGGCCCCAGGGGAAGGGACTACGAGCAGTACTTC	CASSYGGPRGRDYEQYF	NA	TRBV6-2/TRBV6-3	TRBJ2-7	NA
TGTGCCAGTAGTAGGACTAGCGGGCTTGCTACCGGGGAGCTGTTTTTT	CASSRTSGLATGELFF	TRBD2	TRBV19	TRBJ2-2	NA
TGTGCCAGCAGCCTAAGACAGGGTGGCACCGGGGAGCTGTTTTTT	CASSLRQGGTGELFF	TRBD1	TRBV7-3	TRBJ2-2	NA
TGTGCCAGCAGCGCCCGGACAGGGGAAAATGAAAAACTGTTTTTT	CASSARTGENEKLFF	TRBD1	TRBV5-6	TRBJ1-4	NA
TGTGCCAGCAGCGACCGACGACGACAGGGGTCAAGCTCCTACGAGCAGTACTTC	CASSDRRRQGSSSYEQYF	TRBD1	TRBV7-6	TRBJ2-7	few
TGTGCCAGCAGCCACCAATTTCCGGGACAGGGACCCTACGAGCAGTACTTC	CASSHQFPGQGPYEQYF	TRBD1	TRBV3-1/TRBV3-2	TRBJ2-7	NA
TGTGCCAGCTCACCCGGAGAGGGGGCCTCAGAGACCCAGTACTTC	CASSPGEGASETQYF	TRBD1	TRBV18	TRBJ2-5	once
TGTGCCAGCCATTCTAATGAAAAACTGTTTTTT	CASHSNEKLFF	NA	TRBV28	TRBJ1-4	NA
TGTGCCAGCAGCCCAGAGGGACTAGCGGCCTACAATGAGCAGTTCTTC	CASSPEGLAAYNEQFF	TRBD2	TRBV7-6	TRBJ2-1	NA
TGTGCCAGCTCACCACGCGGGACCTACGAGCAGTACTTC	CASSPRGTYEQYF	NA	TRBV18	TRBJ2-7	NA
TGTGCCAGCAGTCCGGTGGGGACTCGGGGGGATGACGGGGAGCTGTTTTTT	CASSPVGTRGDDGELFF	TRBD2	TRBV28	TRBJ2-2	NA